This record looks at one T cell receptor beta chain sequence and its context. What it recognizes is unknown. The sample is drawn from a study of T cells in localized non-small cell lung cancer. Study observations and caveats: Sequencing involved a lone tumor region, leaving heterogeneity possible. Greater T cell density in blood accompanied longer overall survival. Maximal T cell clonality occurred in uninvolved adjacent lung, with tumor ranking below it. Paired adjacent lung recovered a median around 62 of the top 100 tumor clones.

Clones were read by immunoSEQ multiplex PCR, and TCRdb kept only the in-frame ones, dropping some. Of 61,000 or so clones listed, roughly 88% were seen once; the top ten hold less than 6%. Germline V gene lookup returns CDR1 SGHNT and CDR2 YENEEA. Trimming took off 3 bases at V and 7 bases at J, with 10 bases between the two ends. The CDR3 length is 13 residues. The sequence derives from a woman aged 35 to 70 with stage I lung adenocarcinoma. The chain is built from TRBV11-3 and TRBJ2-1; unclear D gene. Sequencing used peripheral blood, obtained before any cancer treatment. This CDR3 reads CASSLASRNEQFF. The CDR3 bases are TGTGCCAGCAGCTTGGCCAGTAGGAATGAGCAGTTCTTC.